This T cell receptor (beta chain) stems from a study of human T cells and chemical hapten exposure. The CDR3 runs 14 residues. Trimming took 10 bases from V and 1 from J; bases not matched to a gene: 3. The germline V gene has CDR1 ENHRY and CDR2 SYGVKD. Time point indicated: patch test 3, about 24 weeks after DPC sensitization. Described treatment: therapeutic diphenylcyclopropenone sensitization with weekly scalp DPC. Per the original methods: Between 23,224 and 690,600 TCRs appeared in each sample, and the median stood at 95,638. TCRdb itself ran the RACE reads through MiXCR, one entry per CDR3 protein. In this record, the V and J calls reflect TCRdb's handling and not the investigators' own analysis. The sample has more than 85,000 distinct CDR3 sequences, about 34% seen once. This clonotype was observed a few times.

The sequence was obtained from a man aged 35 to 55 with alopecia areata. Some clones in this sample may be carry-over from other donors' samples. The rearrangement uses TRBV10-3 and TRBJ2-6; 8 bases are a match to TRBD1. Sequenced here: whole blood, sampled in connection with sensitization to the hapten diphenylcyclopropenone (DPC). The CDR3 coding sequence is TGTGCCACCGGGACAGGTTCTGGGGCCAACGTCCTGACTTTC. Residues: CATGTGSGANVLTF.